This TCR beta chain was obtained from a study of control samples from healthy donors and cancer patients. The assay was immunoSEQ multiplex PCR, and TCRdb's table has in-frame clones only and misses some. The sample has 84,000 or so clones; around 92% are singletons. CDR1 MNHEY and CDR2 SVGAGI come from the germline V gene. V was shortened by 2 bases and J by 4 bases, with 8 bases between the two germline ends. The CDR3 length is 13 residues. J is TRBJ1-2 and V is TRBV6-5; D may be TRBD1 (5 bases). The receptor comes from a young man in good health. Sequencing was done on a sample of blood. The CDR3 sequence: CASSYGASYGYTF. CDR3 nucleotide sequence: TGTGCCAGCAGTTACGGGGCTAGCTATGGCTACACCTTC.